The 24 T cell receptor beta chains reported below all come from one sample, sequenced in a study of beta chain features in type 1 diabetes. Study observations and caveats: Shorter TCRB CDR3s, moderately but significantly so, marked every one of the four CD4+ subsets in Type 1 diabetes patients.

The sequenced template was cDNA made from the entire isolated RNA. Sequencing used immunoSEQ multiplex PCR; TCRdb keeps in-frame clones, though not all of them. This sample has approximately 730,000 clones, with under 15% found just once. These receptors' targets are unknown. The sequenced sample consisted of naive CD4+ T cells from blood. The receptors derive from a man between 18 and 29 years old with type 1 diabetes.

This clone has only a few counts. DNA of the CDR3: TGCGCCAGCAGCCCGACAGGGGCGGTCCACAATGAGCAGTTCTTC. Amino acids: CASSPTGAVHNEQFF. The chain joins TRBV5-1 to TRBJ2-1; 8 nucleotides match TRBD1. V lost 4 bases and J lost 5; bases outside the gene matches: 8. Germline V gene lookup returns CDR1 SGHRS and CDR2 YFSETQ. The CDR3 length is 15 residues.

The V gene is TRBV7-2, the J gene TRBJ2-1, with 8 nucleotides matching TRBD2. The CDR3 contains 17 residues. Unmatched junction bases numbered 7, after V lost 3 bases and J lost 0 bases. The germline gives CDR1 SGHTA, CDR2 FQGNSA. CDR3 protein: CASSFGGASDSYNEQFF. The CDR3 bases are TGTGCCAGCAGCTTCGGGGGGGCCTCCGACTCCTACAATGAGCAGTTCTTC.

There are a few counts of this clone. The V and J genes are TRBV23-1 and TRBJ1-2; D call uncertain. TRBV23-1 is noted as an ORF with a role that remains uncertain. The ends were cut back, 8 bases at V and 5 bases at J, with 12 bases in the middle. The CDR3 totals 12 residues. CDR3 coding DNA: TGCGCCAGCTCTTATGGCTCGTATGGCTACACCTTC. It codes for CASSYGSYGYTF.

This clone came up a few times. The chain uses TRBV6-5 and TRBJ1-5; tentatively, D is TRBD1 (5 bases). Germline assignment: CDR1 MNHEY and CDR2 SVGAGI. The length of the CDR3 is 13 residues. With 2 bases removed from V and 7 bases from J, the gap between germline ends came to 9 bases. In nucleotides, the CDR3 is TGTGCCAGCAGTTACAGGGAGGGGCAGCCCCAGCATTTT. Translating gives CASSYREGQPQHF.

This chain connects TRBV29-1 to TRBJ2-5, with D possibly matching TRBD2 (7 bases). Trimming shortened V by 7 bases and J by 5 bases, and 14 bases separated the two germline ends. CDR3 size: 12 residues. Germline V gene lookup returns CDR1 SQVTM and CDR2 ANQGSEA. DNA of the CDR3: TGCAGCGCCCGAGGCGGGGGCGAGACCCAGTACTTC. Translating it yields CSARGGGETQYF.

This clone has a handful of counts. CDR3 region: CASVRDREETQYF. CDR3 coding DNA: TGTGCCAGCGTGAGGGACAGGGAAGAGACCCAGTACTTC. This chain joins TRBV2 and TRBJ2-5, with 9 bases aligning to TRBD1. Germline values: CDR1 SNHLY, CDR2 FYNNEI. This CDR3 has 13 residues. The V and J ends lost 8 bases and 3 bases, in that order; junction bases with no gene match: 4.

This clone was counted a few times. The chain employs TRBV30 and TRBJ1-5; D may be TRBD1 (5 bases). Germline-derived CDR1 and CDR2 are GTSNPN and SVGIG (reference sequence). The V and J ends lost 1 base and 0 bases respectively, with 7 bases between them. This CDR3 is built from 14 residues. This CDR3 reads CAWSGQTSNQPQHF. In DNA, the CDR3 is TGTGCCTGGAGTGGACAGACTAGCAATCAGCCCCAGCATTTT.

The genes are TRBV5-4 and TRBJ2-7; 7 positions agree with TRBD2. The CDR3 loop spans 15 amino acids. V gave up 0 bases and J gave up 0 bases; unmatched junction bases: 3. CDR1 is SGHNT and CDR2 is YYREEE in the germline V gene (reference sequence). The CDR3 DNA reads TGTGCCAGCAGCTTGGCCGGGGGGAGCTCCTACGAGCAGTACTTC. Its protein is CASSLAGGSSYEQYF.

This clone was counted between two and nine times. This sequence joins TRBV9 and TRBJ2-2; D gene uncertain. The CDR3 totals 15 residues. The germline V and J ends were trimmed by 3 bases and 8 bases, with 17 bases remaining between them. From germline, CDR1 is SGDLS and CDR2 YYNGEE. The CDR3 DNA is TGTGCCAGCAGCGAGACCCCCTTGGGGAAAGGGGAGCTGTTTTTT. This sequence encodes CASSETPLGKGELFF.

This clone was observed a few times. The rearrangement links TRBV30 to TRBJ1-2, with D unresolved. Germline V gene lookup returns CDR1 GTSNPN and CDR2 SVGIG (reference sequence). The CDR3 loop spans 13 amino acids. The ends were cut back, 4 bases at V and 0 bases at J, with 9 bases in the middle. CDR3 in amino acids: CAWNLGSNYGYTF. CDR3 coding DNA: TGTGCCTGGAACCTAGGGTCTAACTATGGCTACACCTTC.

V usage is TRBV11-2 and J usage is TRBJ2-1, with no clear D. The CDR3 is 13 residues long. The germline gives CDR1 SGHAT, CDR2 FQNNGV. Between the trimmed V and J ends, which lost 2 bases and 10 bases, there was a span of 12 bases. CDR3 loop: CASSLSLSGEQFF. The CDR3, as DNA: TGTGCCAGCAGCTTATCCCTTTCCGGGGAGCAGTTCTTC.

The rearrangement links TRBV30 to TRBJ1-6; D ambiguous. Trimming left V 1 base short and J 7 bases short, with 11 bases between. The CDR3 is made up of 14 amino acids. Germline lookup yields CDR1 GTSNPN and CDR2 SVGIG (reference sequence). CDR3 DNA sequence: TGTGCCTGGAGTGGGGCGGGATGGAATTCACCCCTCCACTTT. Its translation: CAWSGAGWNSPLHF.

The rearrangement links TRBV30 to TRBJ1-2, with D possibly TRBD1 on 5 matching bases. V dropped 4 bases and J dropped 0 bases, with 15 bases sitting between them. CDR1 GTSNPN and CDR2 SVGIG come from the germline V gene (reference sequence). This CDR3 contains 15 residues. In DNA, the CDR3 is TGTGCCTGGATTTGGGCAGGGATATCTAACTATGGCTACACCTTC. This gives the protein CAWIWAGISNYGYTF.

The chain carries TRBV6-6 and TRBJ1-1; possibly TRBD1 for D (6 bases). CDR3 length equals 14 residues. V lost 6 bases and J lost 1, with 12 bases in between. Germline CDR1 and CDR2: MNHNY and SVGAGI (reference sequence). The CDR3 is CASRGGGKNTEAFF. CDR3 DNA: TGTGCCAGCAGGGGAGGGGGGAAGAACACTGAAGCTTTCTTT.

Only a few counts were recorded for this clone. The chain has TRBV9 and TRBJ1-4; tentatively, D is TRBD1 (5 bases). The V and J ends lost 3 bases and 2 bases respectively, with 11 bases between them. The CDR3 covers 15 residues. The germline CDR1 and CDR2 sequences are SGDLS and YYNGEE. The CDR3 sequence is CASSAPGTTNEKLFF. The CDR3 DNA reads TGTGCCAGCAGCGCACCAGGGACCACTAATGAAAAACTGTTTTTT.

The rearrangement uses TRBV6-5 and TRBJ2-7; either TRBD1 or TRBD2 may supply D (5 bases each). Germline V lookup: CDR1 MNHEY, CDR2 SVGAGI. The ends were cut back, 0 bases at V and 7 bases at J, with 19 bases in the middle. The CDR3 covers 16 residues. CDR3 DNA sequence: TGTGCCAGCAGTTACTCCTCCAGAGGGGCGCCTTATGAGCAGTACTTC. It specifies CASSYSSRGAPYEQYF.

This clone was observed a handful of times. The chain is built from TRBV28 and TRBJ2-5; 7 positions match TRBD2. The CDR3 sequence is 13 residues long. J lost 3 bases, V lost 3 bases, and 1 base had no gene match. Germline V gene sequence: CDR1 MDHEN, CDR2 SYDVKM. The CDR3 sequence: CASSFAGEETQYF. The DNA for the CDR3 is TGTGCCAGCAGTTTCGCGGGGGAAGAGACCCAGTACTTC.

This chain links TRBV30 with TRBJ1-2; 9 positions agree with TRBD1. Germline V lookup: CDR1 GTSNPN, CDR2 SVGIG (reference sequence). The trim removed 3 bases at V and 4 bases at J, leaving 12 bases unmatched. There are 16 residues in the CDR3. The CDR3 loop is CAWRKAGTGNFYGYTF. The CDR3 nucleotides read TGTGCCTGGAGGAAGGCCGGGACAGGGAATTTCTATGGCTACACCTTC. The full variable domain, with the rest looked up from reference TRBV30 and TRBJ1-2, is SQTIHQWPATLVQPVGSPLSLECTVEGTSNPNLYWYRQAAGRGLQLLFYSVGIGQISSEVPQNLSASRPQDRQFILSSKKLLLSDSGFYLCAWRKAGTGNFYGYTFGSGTRLTVV.

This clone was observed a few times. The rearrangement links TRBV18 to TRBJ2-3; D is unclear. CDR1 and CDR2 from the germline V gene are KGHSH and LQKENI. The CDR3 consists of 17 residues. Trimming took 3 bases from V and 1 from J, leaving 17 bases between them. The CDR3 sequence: CASSPRAKMGGTDTQYF. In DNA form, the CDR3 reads TGTGCCAGCTCACCCCGGGCCAAGATGGGTGGCACAGATACGCAGTATTTT.

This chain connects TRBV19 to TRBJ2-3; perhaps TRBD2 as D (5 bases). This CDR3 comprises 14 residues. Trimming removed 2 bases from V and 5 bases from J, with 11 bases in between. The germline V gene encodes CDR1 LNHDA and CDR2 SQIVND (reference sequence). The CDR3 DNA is TGTGCCAGTAGTATATTCGGGGAAGGAGATACGCAGTATTTT. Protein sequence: CASSIFGEGDTQYF. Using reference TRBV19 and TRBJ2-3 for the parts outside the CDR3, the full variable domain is DGGITQSPKYLFRKEGQNVTLSCEQNLNHDAMYWYRQDPGQGLRLIYYSQIVNDFQKGDIAEGYSVSREKKESFPLTVTSAQKNPTAFYLCASSIFGEGDTQYFGPGTRLTVL.

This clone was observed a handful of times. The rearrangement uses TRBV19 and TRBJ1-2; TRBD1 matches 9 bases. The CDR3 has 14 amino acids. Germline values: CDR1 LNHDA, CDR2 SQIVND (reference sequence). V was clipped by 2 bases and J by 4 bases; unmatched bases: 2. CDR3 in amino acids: CASSITGGAYGYTF. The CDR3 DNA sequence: TGTGCCAGTAGTATAACAGGGGGCGCCTATGGCTACACCTTC.

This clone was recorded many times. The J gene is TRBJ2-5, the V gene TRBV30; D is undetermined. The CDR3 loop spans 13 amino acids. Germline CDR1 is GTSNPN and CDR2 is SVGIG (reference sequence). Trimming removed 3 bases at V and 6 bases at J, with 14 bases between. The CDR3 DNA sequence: TGTGCCTGGAGGACCACATCGCCCCAGACCCAGTACTTC. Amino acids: CAWRTTSPQTQYF.

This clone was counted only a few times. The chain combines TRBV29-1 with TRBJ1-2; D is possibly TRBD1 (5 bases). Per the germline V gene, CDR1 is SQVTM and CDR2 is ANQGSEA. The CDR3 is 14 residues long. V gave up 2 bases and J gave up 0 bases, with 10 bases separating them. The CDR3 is CSVERQRSNYGYTF. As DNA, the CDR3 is TGCAGCGTTGAAAGACAGAGATCTAACTATGGCTACACCTTC.

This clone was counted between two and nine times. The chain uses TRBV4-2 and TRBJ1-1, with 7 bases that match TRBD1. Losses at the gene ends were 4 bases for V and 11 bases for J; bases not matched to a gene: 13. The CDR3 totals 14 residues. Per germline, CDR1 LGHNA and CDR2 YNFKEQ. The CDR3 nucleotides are TGTGCCAGCAGCCGATCAGTAACAGGGGATTGGGCTTTCTTT. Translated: CASSRSVTGDWAFF.